The TCR beta chain described here comes from a study of lung T cells in sarcoidosis with Löfgren's syndrome (dated 2017 in TCRdb). Some background on the complete study: Sarcoidosis was characterized as a granulomatous, predominantly pulmonary disease marked by accumulation of CD4+ T cells in bronchoalveolar lavage fluid. The repertoire analyses were focused on Lofgren's syndrome patients. What the work shows at the level of the full study, not this receptor alone: When alphabeta pairing was analyzed, TRAV12-1 tended to pair preferentially with TRBV2, and the resulting paired TCRs displayed CDR3 homology. Compared with control subjects, Lofgren's syndrome patients reportedly showed the greatest expansion in the V gene segments TRAV12-1 and TRBV2. Sharing of TRAV12-1 and TRBV2 CDR3 motifs among multiple Lofgren's syndrome patients was reported, suggesting public CD4+ TCR repertoires. Recognition of a sarcoidosis-associated antigen was only suggested; the antigen itself remained putative and unidentified.

A remark on this clonotype: Its target antigen remains unknown. Its ends do not fully match the called genes, so a read error is possible.

The study profiled TCR repertoires of CD4+ T cells collected through bronchoalveolar lavage. Sequencing relied on an Illumina MiSeq. Clones were called with MiXCR by TCRdb after fastp trimmed the public reads at Q25, and only in-frame beta chains were retained. Every entry covers one CDR3 protein and lists the most common genes and DNA from its rows. This sample has some 19,000 distinct CDR3 sequences in its table, and 21% of those were observed once. The top ten constitute 0.7% to 0.9% of the sample. The CDR3 contains 13 residues, cysteine and phenylalanine counted. Only the CDR3 region is kept as DNA, spanning 39 bases read in frame from base 1. Based on the germline V gene, the CDR1 and CDR2 sequences are SGHAT and FQNNGV.

This receptor was identified in a human donor with sarcoidosis (Löfgren's syndrome or another form), or a control subject (not recorded which). Rearrangement joined TRBV11-2 to TRBJ1-3, with the D gene too uncertain to name. Input material: CD4+ T cells from bronchoalveolar lavage. The sequence in DNA is TGTGCCAGCAGGGATTTCTCTGGAAACGCCATATATTTT. Its protein is CASRDFSGNAIYF.